This TCR beta chain was captured by sequencing in a study of blood T cells in healthy people across ages. General study findings and limits: A conclusive naive versus antigen-experienced comparison was prevented by the unsorted PBMCs. Naive CD4+ cell counts and diversity both ran higher in long-lived than in aged donors. Age advanced and TCR beta diversity per million T cells fell, roughly linearly.

Through a sample-barcoded 5' primer and a J-beta primer mix, a second PCR was run for about 6 to 12 cycles. TCRdb itself ran the 5' RACE reads through MiXCR, one entry per CDR3 protein. Here the sample spans 1.5 million to 2 million distinct CDR3 sequences, around 48% being singletons. Trimming took 4 bases from V and 11 from J, leaving 24 bases between them. The CDR3 sequence is 15 residues long. CDR1 SGDLS and CDR2 YYNGEE come from the germline V gene. Turning to this clonotype: The antigen remains undetermined.

The sample taken for sequencing was blood. The chain links TRBV9 to TRBJ2-5, with D perhaps TRBD2 (6 bases). The clonotype originates from a middle-aged woman in good health. The CDR3 here is CASSSHAGTGNEQYF. DNA for the CDR3: TGTGCCAGCAGCTCACATGCGGGGACGGGCAATGAGCAGTACTTC.